These 8 T cell receptor beta chains were sequenced from one sample in a study of blood T cell repertoires in COVID-19. TCRdb keeps only in-frame clones here, not all; method: immunoSEQ multiplex PCR. The data contain 13,000 or so clones, roughly 90% of them singletons. Source material: peripheral blood. The receptor source for this set is a man older than 75 with acute or convalescent COVID-19.

The rearrangement uses TRBV7-9 and TRBJ2-3, with 12 bases lining up with TRBD1. Germline CDR1 SEHNR, CDR2 FQNEAQ (reference sequence). This CDR3 has 17 residues. V trimming: 5 bases; J trimming: 5 bases; junction bases outside the gene matches: 11. The CDR3 here is CASSITGTGGAGDTQYF. The CDR3 coding sequence is TGTGCCAGCAGCATAACCGGGACAGGGGGCGCAGGAGATACGCAGTATTTT.

This clone came up once. CDR3 DNA sequence: TGTGCCAGCAGTAAAGACAGCAATGAGCAGTTCTTC. Translating gives CASSKDSNEQFF. This chain uses TRBV2 with TRBJ2-1; D might be TRBD1 (5 bases). Trimming stripped 5 bases from V and 6 bases from J, with 8 bases between. Germline CDR1 SNHLY, CDR2 FYNNEI. This CDR3 is 12 amino acids long.

This chain links TRBV30 with TRBJ1-5; 9 bases are shared with TRBD1. Losses at the gene ends were 3 bases for V and 4 bases for J; bases not matched to a gene: 7. This CDR3 has 15 amino acids. Germline V gene lookup returns CDR1 GTSNPN and CDR2 SVGIG (reference sequence). CDR3 residues: CAWSSQGAGNQPQHF. In nucleotides, the CDR3 is TGTGCCTGGAGCTCACAGGGGGCAGGTAATCAGCCCCAGCATTTT.

This chain uses TRBV11-3 with TRBJ2-1; TRBD2 aligns across 7 bases. Germline CDR1 reads SGHNT; CDR2 reads YENEEA. J gave up 4 bases and V 8 bases, and 11 bases lay outside the gene matches. CDR3 length: 15 residues. The CDR3 loop reads CASVSGRAEYNEQFF. DNA of the CDR3: TGTGCCAGCGTCTCTGGGAGGGCCGAGTACAATGAGCAGTTCTTC.

The V call is TRBV5-1, the J call TRBJ2-3; 7 bases agree with TRBD2. The CDR3 loop spans 14 amino acids. V shed 2 bases and J 6 bases; nucleotides not matched to a gene: 6. Germline-derived CDR1 and CDR2 are SGHRS and YFSETQ. The CDR3 spells CASSFGGSRDTQYF. The CDR3 coding sequence is TGCGCCAGCAGCTTCGGCGGGAGTAGGGATACGCAGTATTTT.

The V call is TRBV7-9, the J call TRBJ1-2; the D is unclear. Germline loops: CDR1 SEHNR, CDR2 FQNEAQ (reference sequence). V was pared by 7 bases and J by 0 bases, with 9 bases between. This CDR3 contains 13 residues. The CDR3 loop reads CASTKQTNYGYTF. CDR3 in DNA: TGTGCCAGCACCAAACAGACTAACTATGGCTACACCTTC. The whole variable domain, remainder taken from reference TRBV7-9 and TRBJ1-2, is DTGVSQNPRHKITKRGQNVTFRCDPISEHNRLYWYRQTLGQGPEFLTYFQNEAQLEKSRLLSDRFSAERPKGSFSTLEIQRTEQGDSAMYLCASTKQTNYGYTFGSGTRLTVV.

This chain uses TRBV5-1 with TRBJ2-7, with D perhaps TRBD2 (6 bases). Germline lookup yields CDR1 SGHRS and CDR2 YFSETQ. V lost 4 bases and J 4 bases, leaving 12 bases between the germline ends. This CDR3 is 13 amino acids long. The CDR3 region has the DNA TGCGCCAGCAGCCCGGAGGGACTGTACGAGCAGTACTTC. This sequence encodes CASSPEGLYEQYF.

This clone was detected only once. This chain uses TRBV29-1 with TRBJ2-7, with a weak D call TRBD2 (5 bases). V was clipped by 5 bases and J by 2 bases, with 13 bases between them. CDR3 length: 13 residues. CDR1 is SQVTM, CDR2 ANQGSEA, per germline. CDR3 sequence reads: CSVYEGDTYEQYF. The CDR3 DNA follows: TGCAGCGTTTATGAGGGCGATACCTACGAGCAGTACTTC.